This T cell receptor (beta chain) was sequenced during a study of neurological immune-mediated disorders. TCRdb re-called the 5' RACE reads through MiXCR, storing one row per CDR3 protein. The sample has approximately 43,000 distinct CDR3 sequences; roughly 2.5% are singletons. This clonotype appeared many times. The unsorted libraries were produced from 2 million PBMCs held at -80 C. The V gene's germline CDR1 is DFQATT and CDR2 SNEGSKA (reference sequence). J lost 2 bases, V lost 0 bases, and 3 bases had no gene match. There are 15 residues in the CDR3. Material for sequencing was PBMCs. The chain combines TRBV20-1 with TRBJ2-7, with TRBD2 matching over 11 bases. The TCR comes from a man aged 25-40 years with multiple sclerosis. This CDR3 reads CSARDVAGGTYEQYF. The CDR3 region has the DNA TGCAGTGCTAGAGATGTAGCGGGGGGGACCTACGAGCAGTACTTC.